This T cell receptor (beta chain) is from a study of tumor-infiltrating lymphocytes in primary liver carcinoma. Study-level background: Tumor stage was T1-T3 N0M0, and tumor size was about 4.2 to 11 cm across.

Without any cell sorting, roughly 17-31 mg of bulk tissue yielded co-extracted RNA and DNA. Total RNA amounting to 450 to 550 ng was the source from which TCR beta cDNA was made with a constant-region primer. Modified slightly, ARM-PCR produced TCR beta libraries over three nested multiplex PCR rounds. TCRdb processed the multiplex PCR reads anew with MiXCR; each CDR3 protein has one entry. The data show roughly 120,000 distinct CDR3 sequences, 64% seen once. Sample: liver tumor tissue from sampling region 3. As to subset: tumor region T3, left-lateral pole. The origin of this receptor is a woman aged 60 to 75 with primary liver carcinoma and hepatitis B virus infection.

The CDR3 region is CSADPGQGNYEQYF. CDR3 coding DNA: TGCAGTGCTGACCCGGGACAGGGAAACTACGAGCAGTACTTC. This chain links TRBV20-1 with TRBJ2-7; TRBD1 aligns across 9 bases. This CDR3 contains 14 residues. The V segment lost 5 bases and the J segment 3 bases; nucleotides outside the gene matches: 8. Germline V gene lookup returns CDR1 DFQATT and CDR2 SNEGSKA (reference sequence).